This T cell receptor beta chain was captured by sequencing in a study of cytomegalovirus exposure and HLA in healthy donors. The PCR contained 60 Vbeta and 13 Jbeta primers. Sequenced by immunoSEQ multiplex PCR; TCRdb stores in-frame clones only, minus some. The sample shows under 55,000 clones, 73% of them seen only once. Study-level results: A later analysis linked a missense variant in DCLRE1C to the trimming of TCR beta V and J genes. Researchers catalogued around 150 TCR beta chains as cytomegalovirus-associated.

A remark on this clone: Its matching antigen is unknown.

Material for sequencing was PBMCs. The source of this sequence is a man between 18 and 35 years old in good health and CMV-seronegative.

In nucleotides, the CDR3 is TGCAGCGTTGTCCGGGACAGGGGTCTGAACACTGAAGCTTTCTTT. Translated: CSVVRDRGLNTEAFF. The chain carries TRBV29-1 and TRBJ1-1, with TRBD1 identical over 10 bases. With V trimmed by 4 bases and J by 0 bases, 5 bases remained unmatched. CDR3 size: 15 residues. CDR1 and CDR2 from the germline V gene are SQVTM and ANQGSEA.